These T cell receptor beta chains were read from a single sample in a study of shared clonotypes between healthy human individuals. The protocol was immunoSEQ multiplex PCR, while the TCRdb copy is restricted to in-frame clones and leaves out a portion. The sample includes roughly 2 million clones, about 94% of them seen just once. Input material: naive CD4+ T cells sorted from blood. The receptors originated from a man aged 18 to 30 in good health. CDR3s include the opening cysteine and the closing phenylalanine or tryptophan. A D gene is named only where the DNA matches it firmly. Some rows have no size entry. The others give once, few or many, or a class for an expanded clone.

CDR3 protein: CASSQGGNYGYTF; CDR3 DNA: TGTGCCAGCAGCCAAGGGGGTAACTATGGCTACACCTTC; clone size: NA; D gene: NA; J gene: TRBJ1-2; V gene: TRBV9
CDR3 protein: CASSLETLNQPQHF; CDR3 DNA: TGTGCCAGCAGTTTGGAGACACTCAATCAGCCCCAGCATTTT; clone size: NA; D gene: NA; J gene: TRBJ1-5; V gene: TRBV28
CDR3 protein: CASSLEGRGNSPLHF; CDR3 DNA: TGTGCCAGCAGCTTAGAAGGCAGGGGGAATTCACCCCTCCACTTT; clone size: NA; D gene: TRBD1; J gene: TRBJ1-6; V gene: TRBV7-9
CDR3 protein: CAWSVGLIYGTGVGYEQYF; CDR3 DNA: TGTGCCTGGAGTGTAGGTTTGATTTACGGTACGGGGGTCGGCTACGAGCAGTACTTC; clone size: NA; D gene: NA; J gene: TRBJ2-7; V gene: TRBV30
CDR3 protein: CASRFCPRTALRGETQYF; CDR3 DNA: TGTGCCAGCAGATTTTGCCCCCGGACGGCCTTGCGGGGGGAGACCCAGTACTTC; clone size: NA; D gene: NA; J gene: TRBJ2-5; V gene: TRBV12-1
CDR3 protein: CASSYYRDKGGRDEKLFF; CDR3 DNA: TGTGCCAGCAGCTACTACCGAGACAAAGGAGGCAGAGATGAAAAACTGTTTTTT; clone size: NA; D gene: NA; J gene: TRBJ1-4; V gene: TRBV5-6
CDR3 protein: CASSLAQGVNSPLHF; CDR3 DNA: TGTGCCAGCAGCTTAGCGCAGGGTGTCAATTCACCCCTCCACTTT; clone size: NA; D gene: NA; J gene: TRBJ1-6; V gene: TRBV11-2
CDR3 protein: CASSLRPGTEAFF; CDR3 DNA: TGTGCCAGCAGCTTAAGACCCGGGACTGAAGCTTTCTTT; clone size: few; D gene: NA; J gene: TRBJ1-1; V gene: TRBV7-3
CDR3 protein: CASSPDGISYNEQFF; CDR3 DNA: TGTGCCAGTAGTCCCGATGGTATTTCCTACAATGAGCAGTTCTTC; clone size: NA; D gene: NA; J gene: TRBJ2-1; V gene: TRBV19
CDR3 protein: CASSVGGLDLGGSPLHF; CDR3 DNA: TGTGCCAGCAGCGTAGGAGGCCTGGACCTAGGAGGATCACCCCTCCACTTT; clone size: NA; D gene: NA; J gene: TRBJ1-6; V gene: TRBV9
CDR3 protein: CASSFRGKNYGYTF; CDR3 DNA: TGTGCCAGCAGCTTTAGGGGGAAAAACTATGGCTACACCTTC; clone size: NA; D gene: NA; J gene: TRBJ1-2; V gene: TRBV5-8
CDR3 protein: CASSFSGLARSDTQYF; CDR3 DNA: TGTGCCAGCAGCTTTTCCGGACTAGCTCGATCGGATACGCAGTATTTT; clone size: NA; D gene: TRBD2; J gene: TRBJ2-3; V gene: TRBV13
CDR3 protein: CASSPRGGEANYGYTF; CDR3 DNA: TGTGCCAGCAGTCCCCGGGGTGGGGAAGCTAACTATGGCTACACCTTC; clone size: once; D gene: NA; J gene: TRBJ1-2; V gene: TRBV6-6
CDR3 protein: CASSLGLAASTDTQYF; CDR3 DNA: TGCGCCAGCAGCTTGGGACTAGCGGCTAGCACAGATACGCAGTATTTT; clone size: NA; D gene: TRBD2; J gene: TRBJ2-3; V gene: TRBV5-1
CDR3 protein: CASSPQGRDTEAFF; CDR3 DNA: TGTGCCAGCTCACCCCAAGGCAGGGACACTGAAGCTTTCTTT; clone size: NA; D gene: NA; J gene: TRBJ1-1; V gene: TRBV18
CDR3 protein: CASSLGSSYGYTF; CDR3 DNA: TGTGCCAGCAGCTTGGGTTCTAGCTATGGCTACACCTTC; clone size: NA; D gene: NA; J gene: TRBJ1-2; V gene: TRBV7-9
CDR3 protein: CASSLGEVVNTEAFF; CDR3 DNA: TGCGCCAGCAGCTTGGGTGAGGTCGTGAACACTGAAGCTTTCTTT; clone size: NA; D gene: NA; J gene: TRBJ1-1; V gene: TRBV5-1
CDR3 protein: CASSEFGTGGEQYF; CDR3 DNA: TGTGCCAGCAGTGAATTTGGGACAGGGGGCGAGCAGTACTTC; clone size: NA; D gene: TRBD1; J gene: TRBJ2-7; V gene: TRBV25-1
CDR3 protein: CASSLTVSNYGYTF; CDR3 DNA: TGTGCCAGCAGTCTGACGGTTTCTAACTATGGCTACACCTTC; clone size: NA; D gene: NA; J gene: TRBJ1-2; V gene: TRBV6-5
CDR3 protein: CASSLSEGGSGNTIYF; CDR3 DNA: TGCGCCAGCAGCTTGAGTGAGGGAGGCTCTGGAAACACCATATATTTT; clone size: NA; D gene: NA; J gene: TRBJ1-3; V gene: TRBV5-1
CDR3 protein: CASSLRAGNQPQHF; CDR3 DNA: TGTGCCAGCAGCTTAAGGGCAGGCAATCAGCCCCAGCATTTT; clone size: NA; D gene: NA; J gene: TRBJ1-5; V gene: TRBV11-3
CDR3 protein: CASSYSVGAVADTQYF; CDR3 DNA: TGTGCCAGCAGTTACTCGGTCGGGGCAGTCGCAGATACGCAGTATTTT; clone size: NA; D gene: NA; J gene: TRBJ2-3; V gene: TRBV6-5
CDR3 protein: CASSPHEGEETQYF; CDR3 DNA: TGTGCCAGCAGCCCCCACGAGGGAGAAGAGACCCAGTACTTC; clone size: once; D gene: NA; J gene: TRBJ2-5; V gene: TRBV7-8
CDR3 protein: CATSLDGTDTQYF; CDR3 DNA: TGTGCCACAAGCCTTGATGGCACAGATACGCAGTATTTT; clone size: NA; D gene: NA; J gene: TRBJ2-3; V gene: TRBV6-5
CDR3 protein: CASSYSGRGSTDTQYF; CDR3 DNA: TGTGCCAGCAGTTACTCAGGCAGGGGGAGCACAGATACGCAGTATTTT; clone size: NA; D gene: TRBD1; J gene: TRBJ2-3; V gene: TRBV6-5
CDR3 protein: CASSEGAPNTGELFF; CDR3 DNA: TGTGCCAGCAGCGAGGGGGCCCCGAACACCGGGGAGCTGTTTTTT; clone size: once; D gene: TRBD1; J gene: TRBJ2-2; V gene: TRBV6-1
CDR3 protein: CASSPLAGYHNPQYF; CDR3 DNA: TGTGCCAGCTCACCCCTAGCGGGGTATCATAACCCTCAGTACTTC; clone size: NA; D gene: TRBD2; J gene: TRBJ2-4; V gene: TRBV18
CDR3 protein: CASSWGTLGQPQHF; CDR3 DNA: TGTGCCAGCAGCTGGGGGACTTTGGGTCAGCCCCAGCATTTT; clone size: NA; D gene: NA; J gene: TRBJ1-5; V gene: TRBV7-8
CDR3 protein: CASSQGQGRNEQYF; CDR3 DNA: TGTGCCAGCAGCCAAGGACAGGGTAGAAACGAGCAGTACTTC; clone size: NA; D gene: TRBD1; J gene: TRBJ2-7; V gene: TRBV6-5
CDR3 protein: CAWTDNNEKLFF; CDR3 DNA: TGTGCCTGGACAGACAATAATGAAAAACTGTTTTTT; clone size: NA; D gene: NA; J gene: TRBJ1-4; V gene: TRBV30
CDR3 protein: CASSLPGGPSNTQYF; CDR3 DNA: TGTGCCAGCAGCTTACCGGGGGGGCCATCGAATACGCAGTATTTT; clone size: NA; D gene: TRBD2; J gene: TRBJ2-3; V gene: TRBV7-3
CDR3 protein: CASTLTGGGELAYF; CDR3 DNA: TGCGCCAGCACTTTGACAGGGGGAGGCGAGCTCGCGTACTTC; clone size: NA; D gene: TRBD1; J gene: TRBJ2-7; V gene: TRBV5-1
CDR3 protein: CASSPLFGNTEAFF; CDR3 DNA: TGTGCCAGCAGTCCTCTTTTCGGGAACACTGAAGCTTTCTTT; clone size: NA; D gene: NA; J gene: TRBJ1-1; V gene: TRBV6-5
CDR3 protein: CATSRSPGTGYEQYF; CDR3 DNA: TGTGCCACCAGCAGGAGCCCCGGGACAGGGTACGAGCAGTACTTC; clone size: NA; D gene: TRBD1; J gene: TRBJ2-7; V gene: TRBV15
CDR3 protein: CASSQGAKNIQYF; CDR3 DNA: TGTGCCAGCAGTCAGGGCGCCAAAAACATTCAGTACTTC; clone size: NA; D gene: NA; J gene: TRBJ2-4; V gene: TRBV7-2
CDR3 protein: CATSRPDRAKYGYTF; CDR3 DNA: TGTGCCACCAGCAGACCTGACAGAGCTAAATATGGCTACACCTTC; clone size: NA; D gene: NA; J gene: TRBJ1-2; V gene: TRBV15
CDR3 protein: CASRVGQQNTEAFF; CDR3 DNA: TGCGCCAGTAGGGTAGGACAGCAGAACACTGAAGCTTTCTTT; clone size: NA; D gene: NA; J gene: TRBJ1-1; V gene: TRBV5-1
CDR3 protein: CASSADPGHYNEQFF; CDR3 DNA: TGTGCCAGCAGCGCTGACCCGGGACACTACAATGAGCAGTTCTTC; clone size: NA; D gene: NA; J gene: TRBJ2-1; V gene: TRBV9
CDR3 protein: CASSFGKGIEAFF; CDR3 DNA: TGTGCCAGCAGTTTCGGAAAGGGCATTGAAGCTTTCTTT; clone size: NA; D gene: NA; J gene: TRBJ1-1; V gene: TRBV27
CDR3 protein: CASRPPGQGAGYTF; CDR3 DNA: TGTGCCAGTAGGCCTCCGGGACAGGGGGCTGGCTACACCTTC; clone size: NA; D gene: TRBD1; J gene: TRBJ1-2; V gene: TRBV19
CDR3 protein: CASSFIRGATTEAFF; CDR3 DNA: TGTGCCAGCAGCTTCATTCGGGGGGCGACGACTGAAGCTTTCTTT; clone size: NA; D gene: NA; J gene: TRBJ1-1; V gene: TRBV11-2
CDR3 protein: CASSLAGTSGTETQYF; CDR3 DNA: TGTGCCAGCAGCTTAGCGGGGACTAGCGGGACCGAGACCCAGTACTTC; clone size: once; D gene: TRBD2; J gene: TRBJ2-5; V gene: TRBV7-2
CDR3 protein: CASSVLAGSYEQYF; CDR3 DNA: TGTGCCAGCAGCGTACTAGCGGGCTCCTACGAGCAGTACTTC; clone size: NA; D gene: TRBD2; J gene: TRBJ2-7; V gene: TRBV9
CDR3 protein: CASSLARGGSYEQYF; CDR3 DNA: TGTGCCAGCAGCTTAGCCCGAGGGGGCTCCTACGAGCAGTACTTC; clone size: NA; D gene: NA; J gene: TRBJ2-7; V gene: TRBV11-2
CDR3 protein: CASSLEAGEETQYF; CDR3 DNA: TGTGCCAGCAGTTTAGAAGCGGGGGAAGAGACCCAGTACTTC; clone size: once; D gene: TRBD2; J gene: TRBJ2-5; V gene: TRBV28
CDR3 protein: CASSRQGTLNTEAFF; CDR3 DNA: TGTGCCAGCAGCCGACAGGGGACCCTAAACACTGAAGCTTTCTTT; clone size: NA; D gene: TRBD1; J gene: TRBJ1-1; V gene: TRBV7-3
CDR3 protein: CASSRTAAERATRDDEKLFF; CDR3 DNA: TGCGCCAGCAGCCGAACGGCGGCCGAGAGGGCAACGAGGGATGATGAAAAACTGTTTTTT; clone size: NA; D gene: NA; J gene: TRBJ1-4; V gene: TRBV5-1
CDR3 protein: CASTPPRGYGYTF; CDR3 DNA: TGTGCCAGCACGCCGCCTCGAGGCTATGGCTACACCTTC; clone size: NA; D gene: NA; J gene: TRBJ1-2; V gene: TRBV28
CDR3 protein: CASKSGGPITYEQYF; CDR3 DNA: TGTGCCAGCAAATCGGGGGGCCCTATCACCTACGAGCAGTACTTC; clone size: NA; D gene: NA; J gene: TRBJ2-7; V gene: TRBV7-2
CDR3 protein: CASSPGHYEQYF; CDR3 DNA: TGTGCCAGCAGCCCGGGACATTACGAGCAGTACTTC; clone size: NA; D gene: NA; J gene: TRBJ2-7; V gene: TRBV6-5
CDR3 protein: CASSLTRLPQKLFF; CDR3 DNA: TGCGCCAGCAGCCTAACACGGCTACCCCAAAAACTGTTTTTT; clone size: once; D gene: NA; J gene: TRBJ1-4; V gene: TRBV5-1
CDR3 protein: CASSPRAVATNEKLFF; CDR3 DNA: TGTGCCTCTTCCCCTCGGGCAGTTGCAACTAATGAAAAACTGTTTTTT; clone size: NA; D gene: NA; J gene: TRBJ1-4; V gene: TRBV28
CDR3 protein: CAISESEHQTQYF; CDR3 DNA: TGTGCCATCAGTGAGTCGGAACACCAGACCCAGTACTTC; clone size: NA; D gene: NA; J gene: TRBJ2-5; V gene: TRBV10-3
CDR3 protein: CASGGQQYGYTF; CDR3 DNA: TGTGCCAGCGGAGGACAGCAATATGGCTACACCTTC; clone size: NA; D gene: NA; J gene: TRBJ1-2; V gene: TRBV25-1
CDR3 protein: CASRRTAVQPQHF; CDR3 DNA: TGTGCCAGCAGGCGGACGGCGGTTCAGCCCCAGCATTTT; clone size: NA; D gene: NA; J gene: TRBJ1-5; V gene: TRBV6-5
CDR3 protein: CASSLVGNNEQFF; CDR3 DNA: TGTGCCAGCAGCTTGGTCGGTAACAATGAGCAGTTCTTC; clone size: NA; D gene: NA; J gene: TRBJ2-1; V gene: TRBV5-4
CDR3 protein: CASTYGGTGYEQYF; CDR3 DNA: TGTGCCAGCACCTACGGGGGGACGGGCTACGAGCAGTACTTC; clone size: few; D gene: TRBD2; J gene: TRBJ2-7; V gene: TRBV6-5
CDR3 protein: CASSVTSGRSTDTQYF; CDR3 DNA: TGTGCCAGCAGCGTGACTAGCGGGAGAAGCACAGATACGCAGTATTTT; clone size: NA; D gene: TRBD2; J gene: TRBJ2-3; V gene: TRBV9